The 27 T cell receptor beta chains below were found in one sample sequenced in a study of T-cell reconstitution after alpha-beta-depleted transplantation in children. Unique molecular identifiers were used to barcode this TCRbeta library. In TCRdb, the PCR reads were re-called with MiXCR into one record per CDR3 protein. The repertoire holds about 48,000 distinct CDR3 sequences, with under 6% as singletons. The sequences come from PBMCs, mostly from graft donor cells, collected 60 days after TCRalphabeta/CD19-depleted stem cell transplant. Source of these receptors: a female patient aged 2 to 10 who had a stem cell transplant for aplastic anemia, so the T cells may come from the graft donor.

This clonotype was seen a handful of times. V usage is TRBV7-3 and J usage is TRBJ2-1; 15 nucleotides line up with TRBD2. Germline V lookup: CDR1 SGHTA, CDR2 FQGTGA. V gave up 5 bases and J gave up 7 bases; unmatched junction bases: 15. CDR3 length equals 19 residues. In DNA, the CDR3 is TGTGCCAGCAGCGACGGGACTAGCGGGAGGCTCGCACGGGGTAATGAGCAGTTCTTC. It codes for CASSDGTSGRLARGNEQFF.

In its sample, this clonotype was seen many times. V and J are TRBV20-1 and TRBJ2-3; TRBD2 matches at 8 bases. J gave up 4 bases and V 1 base, and 10 bases lay outside the gene matches. Germline-derived CDR1 and CDR2 are DFQATT and SNEGSKA (reference sequence). The CDR3 length is 16 residues. The CDR3 sequence: CSARVAGTRFADTQYF. The CDR3 DNA is TGCAGTGCTAGAGTTGCCGGGACTAGATTCGCAGATACGCAGTATTTT.

This clonotype was observed at least ten times. The chain has TRBV28 and TRBJ2-6; D remains ambiguous. V dropped 3 bases and J dropped 0 bases, with 3 bases sitting between them. Per the germline V gene, CDR1 is MDHEN and CDR2 is SYDVKM. CDR3 length: 14 amino acids. CDR3 nucleotide sequence: TGTGCCAGCAGTTTCCCCTCTGGGGCCAACGTCCTGACTTTC. This translates into CASSFPSGANVLTF. Filled out from reference TRBV28 and TRBJ2-6, the complete variable domain reads DVKVTQSSRYLVKRTGEKVFLECVQDMDHENMFWYRQDPGLGLRLIYFSYDVKMKEKGDIPEGYSVSREKKERFSLILESASTNQTSMYLCASSFPSGANVLTFGAGSRLTVL.

This clonotype appeared many times. This chain joins TRBV7-2 and TRBJ2-2, with 12 bases aligning to TRBD2. The ends lost 8 bases at V and 6 bases at J; junction bases unmatched: 4. The CDR3 totals 14 residues. Germline V lookup: CDR1 SGHTA, CDR2 FQGNSA. The CDR3 DNA sequence: TGTGCCAGCTCGCCTAGCGGGGGGGCCGGGGAGCTGTTTTTT. Encoded protein: CASSPSGGAGELFF.

Only a few counts were recorded for this clonotype. V usage is TRBV30 and J usage is TRBJ1-6; D not certain. Trimming took 0 bases from V and 7 from J, leaving 10 bases between them. The CDR3 extends over 14 amino acids. Germline V gene data show CDR1 as GTSNPN and CDR2 as SVGIG (reference sequence). The CDR3, as DNA: TGTGCCTGGAGTGTCTGGAGGGAAAATTCACCCCTCCACTTT. Its translation: CAWSVWRENSPLHF.

This clonotype was picked up many times. The rearrangement links TRBV6-5 to TRBJ2-2; D call uncertain. V was clipped by 4 bases and J by 2 bases, with 8 bases between them. Germline CDR1 MNHEY, CDR2 SVGAGI. The CDR3 extends over 14 amino acids. The DNA for the CDR3 is TGTGCCAGCAGTTTTAGGGTAAACACCGGGGAGCTGTTTTTT. It codes for CASSFRVNTGELFF.

This clonotype showed up many times. The chain has TRBV25-1 and TRBJ2-7, with 8 bases identical to TRBD1. With 4 bases clipped from V and 5 bases from J, the junction kept 7 bases outside the gene matches. Looked up from germline, CDR1 is MGHDK and CDR2 is SYGVNS. This CDR3 spans 14 amino acids. The CDR3 here is CASSGTGLFNEQYF. CDR3 coding DNA: TGTGCCAGCAGTGGGACAGGGTTGTTCAACGAGCAGTACTTC.

This clonotype appeared many times. The chain joins TRBV7-6 to TRBJ2-1, with D unresolved. The CDR3 has 16 amino acids. The V and J ends lost 5 bases and 0 bases respectively, with 14 bases between them. The germline gives CDR1 SGHVS, CDR2 FNYEAQ. The CDR3 nucleotides are TGTGCCAGCAGCCCCCTGAAGGGAAGCTCCTACAATGAGCAGTTCTTC. Its protein product is CASSPLKGSSYNEQFF.

In its sample, this clonotype was seen many times. This chain joins TRBV12-3 or TRBV12-4 and TRBJ2-3; TRBD2 aligns across 12 bases. This CDR3 contains 18 residues. The junction had 5 bases not matched to a gene; V was cut back by 1 base and J by 0 bases. CDR3 coding DNA: TGTGCCAGCAGTTTAGGCCTGGGGACTAGCGGGAGCACAGATACGCAGTATTTT. Translated: CASSLGLGTSGSTDTQYF.

This clonotype was counted ten times or more. This sequence joins TRBV7-9 and TRBJ1-5, with TRBD1 matching over 10 bases. The junction had 1 base not matched to a gene; V was cut back by 4 bases and J by 1 base. CDR3 length: 15 residues. Germline lookup yields CDR1 SEHNR and CDR2 FQNEAQ (reference sequence). CDR3 coding DNA: TGTGCCAGCAGCTCGGGACAGGGGAGCAATCAGCCCCAGCATTTT. Translating it yields CASSSGQGSNQPQHF. Supplemented by reference TRBV7-9 and TRBJ1-5, the full variable domain reads DTGVSQNPRHKITKRGQNVTFRCDPISEHNRLYWYRQTLGQGPEFLTYFQNEAQLEKSRLLSDRFSAERPKGSFSTLEIQRTEQGDSAMYLCASSSGQGSNQPQHFGDGTRLSIL.

This clonotype was recorded many times. The genes are TRBV7-9 and TRBJ2-2; 7 nucleotides match TRBD1. Germline V gene lookup returns CDR1 SEHNR and CDR2 FQNEAQ (reference sequence). Trimming removed 6 bases from V and 4 bases from J; junction bases left unmatched: 5. The CDR3 has 14 amino acids. This chain's CDR3 is CASRSYRGTGELFF. CDR3 bases: TGTGCCAGCAGATCATACAGGGGCACCGGGGAGCTGTTTTTT.

The chain couples TRBV20-1 to TRBJ1-6; D is perhaps TRBD1 (5 bases). The CDR3 sequence is 14 residues long. The V gene lost 3 bases and the J gene lost 8 bases, with 14 bases spanning the gap. From germline, CDR1 is DFQATT and CDR2 SNEGSKA (reference sequence). The CDR3: CSASPWGGDSPLHF. In DNA, the CDR3 is TGCAGTGCTAGCCCCTGGGGGGGTGATTCACCCCTCCACTTT.

This clonotype was picked up many times. The CDR3 coding sequence is TGCAGTGTTACGACTAGCTCCTACAATGAGCAGTTCTTC. This codes for CSVTTSSYNEQFF. The V call is TRBV20-1, the J call TRBJ2-1; D may be TRBD2 (6 bases). This CDR3 has 13 amino acids. The V end lost 7 bases, the J end lost 0 bases, and 10 bases lay between the germline ends. Germline CDR1 is DFQATT and CDR2 is SNEGSKA (reference sequence).

This clonotype was detected ten times or more. V gene TRBV7-2 combines with J gene TRBJ2-1; 9 positions match TRBD2. V was pared by 2 bases and J by 3 bases, with 17 bases of the junction left unmatched. The CDR3 consists of 20 residues. Germline CDR1 SGHTA, CDR2 FQGNSA. CDR3 region: CASSLNRVQASGAFYNEQFF. DNA for the CDR3: TGTGCCAGCAGCTTAAACCGGGTTCAGGCTAGCGGGGCCTTCTACAATGAGCAGTTCTTC.

This clonotype has ten or more counts. V is TRBV10-3 and J is TRBJ2-1; tentative D call: TRBD1 (7 bases). Trimming took off 7 bases at V and 4 bases at J, with 20 bases between the two ends. Germline V gene lookup returns CDR1 ENHRY and CDR2 SYGVKD. The CDR3 has 16 amino acids. The DNA of the CDR3 is TGTGCCATCAAGGGGCTAGCGAGGGGGCTATACAATGAGCAGTTCTTC. Its protein is CAIKGLARGLYNEQFF.

There are many counts of this clonotype. The V and J genes are TRBV7-8 and TRBJ2-5; tentative D call: TRBD1 (6 bases). The germline gives CDR1 SGHVS, CDR2 FQNEAQ. V was clipped by 3 bases and J by 4 bases, with 12 bases between them. The CDR3 totals 14 residues. In DNA form, the CDR3 reads TGTGCCAGCAGCTTCAAAGCAGGGGTAGAGACCCAGTACTTC. Translated: CASSFKAGVETQYF.

This clonotype was observed a few times. Being one base from a much bigger clone, this may be a read error. V and J are TRBV4-1 and TRBJ2-3, with a possible D match to TRBD2 (6 bases). CDR1 MGHRA and CDR2 YSYEKL come from the germline V gene. The CDR3 sequence is 18 residues long. CDR3 bases: TGCGCCAGCGGCCAAGTTTTCACATGGGGGGATCTTCCGGATACGCAGTATTTT. Its translation: CASGQVFTWGDLPDTQYF.

This clonotype was counted ten times or more. V and J are TRBV6-1 and TRBJ2-7; TRBD2 agrees at 8 bases. Losses at the gene ends were 7 bases for V and 3 bases for J; bases not matched to a gene: 14. The V gene's germline CDR1 is MNHNS and CDR2 SASEGT. The CDR3 length is 16 residues. Written as DNA, the CDR3 is TGTGCCAGCAAGGGAGAGGTCGGCGGGGGGTTCTACGAGCAGTACTTC. Translating gives CASKGEVGGGFYEQYF.

This clonotype showed up many times. The CDR3 DNA sequence: TGCGCCAGCAGCTTGGGGTCGGGGACAGGGGACGAGCAGTACTTC. Its translation is CASSLGSGTGDEQYF. The chain employs TRBV5-1 and TRBJ2-7; 10 nucleotides match TRBD1. V was pared by 0 bases and J by 5 bases, with 5 bases of the junction left unmatched. The germline V gene has CDR1 SGHRS and CDR2 YFSETQ. CDR3 length: 15 amino acids.

The chain joins TRBV6-2 or TRBV6-3 to TRBJ2-7, with TRBD1 as a possible D gene (5 bases). V lost 6 bases and J lost 0, with 12 bases in between. The CDR3 loop spans 14 amino acids. Germline-derived CDR1 and CDR2 are MNHEY and SVGEGT. The CDR3 is CASRWSQGSYEQYF. CDR3 nucleotide sequence: TGTGCCAGCAGGTGGAGCCAGGGCTCCTACGAGCAGTACTTC.

The V call is TRBV7-9, the J call TRBJ1-6; 8 nucleotides agree with TRBD1. This CDR3 has 14 residues. The V gene end was trimmed by 5 bases and the J gene end by 7 bases; junction bases not matched to a gene: 4. CDR1 is SEHNR, CDR2 FQNEAQ, per germline (reference sequence). CDR3 residues: CASSLRTGNSPLHF. Here the CDR3 DNA reads TGTGCCAGCAGCCTACGGACAGGGAATTCACCCCTCCACTTT.

This clonotype was seen ten or more times. The CDR3 is CASSPRGNNEQFF. CDR3 DNA: TGTGCCAGCAGCCCCAGGGGGAACAATGAGCAGTTCTTC. This rearrangement joins TRBV14 to TRBJ2-1; 7 bases map to TRBD1. The V segment lost 4 bases and the J segment 5 bases; nucleotides outside the gene matches: 2. CDR3 size: 13 residues. Germline V lookup: CDR1 SGHDN, CDR2 FVKESK. The variable domain in full, completed from reference TRBV14 and TRBJ2-1, reads EAGVTQFPSHSVIEKGQTVTLRCDPISGHDNLYWYRRVMGKEIKFLLHFVKESKQDESGMPNNRFLAERTGGTYSTLKVQPAELEDSGVYFCASSPRGNNEQFFGPGTRLTVL.

This clonotype was counted at least ten times. This chain links TRBV7-9 with TRBJ1-1; tentative D call: TRBD1 (5 bases). The CDR3 has 15 amino acids. Trimming took off 0 bases at V and 0 bases at J, with 8 bases between the two ends. CDR1 is SEHNR, CDR2 FQNEAQ, per germline (reference sequence). CDR3 DNA: TGTGCCAGCAGCTTAGCGGGGGGATTGAACACTGAAGCTTTCTTT. Translation gives CASSLAGGLNTEAFF. Filled out from reference TRBV7-9 and TRBJ1-1, the complete variable domain reads DTGVSQNPRHKITKRGQNVTFRCDPISEHNRLYWYRQTLGQGPEFLTYFQNEAQLEKSRLLSDRFSAERPKGSFSTLEIQRTEQGDSAMYLCASSLAGGLNTEAFFGQGTRLTVV.

This clonotype appeared many times. CDR3 loop: CASSPDGGRAATQYF. CDR3 nucleotide sequence: TGTGCCAGCAGCCCCGATGGCGGGAGGGCCGCTACGCAGTATTTT. J is TRBJ2-3 and V is TRBV7-9, with 9 bases aligning to TRBD2. The V gene end was trimmed by 5 bases and the J gene end by 8 bases; junction bases not matched to a gene: 11. The CDR3 has 15 amino acids. Germline V gene lookup returns CDR1 SEHNR and CDR2 FQNEAQ (reference sequence).

V gene TRBV7-6 combines with J gene TRBJ1-4, with D unresolved. The CDR3 runs to 16 residues. CDR1 and CDR2 (germline): SGHVS, FNYEAQ. The V and J ends lost 0 bases and 5 bases respectively, with 13 bases between them. CDR3 in DNA: TGTGCCAGCAGCTTAGCCCCTAACATGGCCAATGAAAAACTGTTTTTT. Its translation is CASSLAPNMANEKLFF. Filled out from reference TRBV7-6 and TRBJ1-4, the complete variable domain reads GAGVSQSPRYKVTKRGQDVALRCDPISGHVSLYWYRQALGQGPEFLTYFNYEAQQDKSGLPNDRFSAERPEGSISTLTIQRTEQRDSAMYRCASSLAPNMANEKLFFGSGTQLSVL.

In its sample, this clonotype was seen a few times. The chain employs TRBV12-3 or TRBV12-4 and TRBJ2-6, with D unresolved. V was trimmed by 7 bases and J by 9 bases, leaving 13 bases between them. The CDR3 contains 13 residues. CDR3 protein: CASNPTRFNVLTF. In DNA, the CDR3 is TGTGCCAGCAACCCTACGAGATTCAACGTCCTGACTTTC.

Many counts were recorded for this clonotype. The chain employs TRBV7-9 and TRBJ2-1; 7 bases map to TRBD2. The CDR3 contains 17 residues. CDR1 and CDR2 from the germline V gene are SEHNR and FQNEAQ (reference sequence). Unmatched junction bases numbered 10, after V lost 2 bases and J lost 3 bases. CDR3 region: CASSLYAGREIYNEQFF. In DNA form, the CDR3 reads TGTGCCAGCAGCTTATATGCTGGGCGGGAGATCTACAATGAGCAGTTCTTC. The whole variable domain, filled in from reference TRBV7-9 and TRBJ2-1, reads DTGVSQNPRHKITKRGQNVTFRCDPISEHNRLYWYRQTLGQGPEFLTYFQNEAQLEKSRLLSDRFSAERPKGSFSTLEIQRTEQGDSAMYLCASSLYAGREIYNEQFFGPGTRLTVL.